The 2 T cell receptor beta chains in this list originate from one sample, sequenced in a study of shared clonotypes between healthy human individuals. CD45RO negativity and positive selection for CCR7 defined naive CD8 cells, a population that excluded terminally differentiated effector memory CD45RA+ cells. Using immunoSEQ multiplex PCR, the repertoire was profiled, and TCRdb retains in-frame clones only, with some absent. The table shows hundreds of thousands of clones, with 90% to 97% occurring only once. The sequencing sample was made of naive CD8+ T cells sorted from blood. These receptors were obtained from a woman between 25 and 40 years old in good health.

This chain joins TRBV28 and TRBJ1-1; D perhaps matches TRBD1 (5 bases). Germline assignment: CDR1 MDHEN and CDR2 SYDVKM. This CDR3 is built from 16 residues. V lost 3 bases and J 0 bases, leaving 14 bases between the germline ends. The CDR3 region is CASSFLPTALNTEAFF. The CDR3 DNA reads TGTGCCAGCAGTTTCCTCCCGACAGCTTTGAACACTGAAGCTTTCTTT.

V is TRBV27 and J is TRBJ2-1; 13 bases align to TRBD2. Trimming cost V 4 bases and J 3 bases; bases outside gene matches: 6. This CDR3 has 17 residues. Germline CDR1 and CDR2: MNHEY and SMNVEV (reference sequence). The CDR3 DNA reads as TGTGCCAGCAGTTCATGGACTAGCGGGAGTGACTACAATGAGCAGTTCTTC. Its protein is CASSSWTSGSDYNEQFF.